The 7 T cell receptor beta chains given below trace back to one sample, sequenced in a study of cytomegalovirus exposure and HLA in healthy donors. The PCR was carried out with 60 Vbeta primers and 13 Jbeta primers. Sequenced by immunoSEQ multiplex PCR; TCRdb stores in-frame clones only, minus some. The table lists roughly 150,000 clones, approximately 78% of them singletons. Material for sequencing was PBMCs. The receptors stem from a woman aged 35 to 49 in good health and CMV-seropositive.

The chain joins TRBV28 to TRBJ1-2; tentatively, D is TRBD1 (5 bases). Deletions cut 5 bases from V and 4 bases from J, with 11 bases between. Germline values: CDR1 MDHEN, CDR2 SYDVKM. This CDR3 comprises 13 residues. DNA for the CDR3: TGTGCCAGCAGTGTCAGGGCACCCTATGGCTACACCTTC. Residues: CASSVRAPYGYTF.

The chain joins TRBV27 to TRBJ2-2; D is possibly TRBD2 (6 bases). V lost 5 bases, J lost 4 bases, and 11 bases lay in between. Germline CDR1 MNHEY, CDR2 SMNVEV (reference sequence). The CDR3 loop spans 14 amino acids. DNA for the CDR3: TGTGCCAGCAGTGGCGGGACTCTCACCGGGGAGCTGTTTTTT. This codes for CASSGGTLTGELFF.

The rearrangement uses TRBV29-1 and TRBJ2-5; the D gene is possibly TRBD1 (6 bases). CDR1 is SQVTM, CDR2 ANQGSEA, per germline. V was shortened by 3 bases and J by 11 bases, with 16 bases between the two germline ends. The CDR3 spans 12 residues. The chain's CDR3 is CSVDQQGVGQYF. CDR3 nucleotide sequence: TGCAGCGTTGACCAACAGGGAGTAGGGCAGTACTTC.

The V call is TRBV10-3, the J call TRBJ2-5, with D perhaps matching TRBD2 (6 bases). Germline V CDR1 and CDR2: ENHRY, SYGVKD. The CDR3 length is 14 residues. The ends were cut back, 4 bases at V and 7 bases at J, with 16 bases in the middle. Here the CDR3 DNA reads TGTGCCATCAGTGCGGGGGAAGCCATAGGGACCCAGTACTTC. Residues: CAISAGEAIGTQYF.

The chain carries TRBV6-1 and TRBJ1-2, with D possibly being TRBD1 (6 bases). Germline values: CDR1 MNHNS, CDR2 SASEGT. This CDR3 spans 12 amino acids. V was cut by 2 bases and J by 10 bases, with 11 bases left in between. CDR3 amino acids: CASSENRVDYTF. The CDR3 DNA reads TGTGCCAGCAGTGAAAACAGGGTAGACTACACCTTC.

The chain couples TRBV6-5 to TRBJ2-5, with D perhaps matching TRBD1 (6 bases). Germline V gene sequence: CDR1 MNHEY, CDR2 SVGAGI. Trimming pared 5 bases from V and 7 bases from J, leaving 20 bases between. The length of the CDR3 is 15 residues. The CDR3 reads CASSATRDQGGTQYF. The CDR3 DNA reads as TGTGCCAGCAGTGCTACCCGGGACCAAGGGGGGACCCAGTACTTC.

CDR3 in DNA: TGCGCCAGCAGTGGGAGGGCGGTCGGGGAGCTGTTTTTT. It translates to CASSGRAVGELFF. The chain links TRBV10-1 to TRBJ2-2, with a possible D match to TRBD2 (6 bases). V was cut by 4 bases and J by 7 bases, with 10 bases left in between. The germline V gene encodes CDR1 WNHNN and CDR2 SYGVQD (reference sequence). The CDR3 extends over 13 amino acids.